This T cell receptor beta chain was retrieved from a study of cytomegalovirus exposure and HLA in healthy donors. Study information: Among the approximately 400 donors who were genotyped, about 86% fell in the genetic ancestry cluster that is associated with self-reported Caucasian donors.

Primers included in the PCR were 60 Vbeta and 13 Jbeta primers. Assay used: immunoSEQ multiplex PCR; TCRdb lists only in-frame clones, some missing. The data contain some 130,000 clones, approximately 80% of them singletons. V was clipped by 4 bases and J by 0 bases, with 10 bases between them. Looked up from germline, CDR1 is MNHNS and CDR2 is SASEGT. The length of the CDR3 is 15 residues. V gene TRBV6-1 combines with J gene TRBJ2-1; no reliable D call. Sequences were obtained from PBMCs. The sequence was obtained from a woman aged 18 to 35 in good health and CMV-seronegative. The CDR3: CASSASTFSYNEQFF. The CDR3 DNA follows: TGTGCCAGCAGTGCCTCTACGTTCTCCTACAATGAGCAGTTCTTC.